The sequence of this T cell receptor beta chain was determined in a study of identical twins. This clonotype was observed a handful of times. From the 5' RACE reads, TCRdb called clonotypes with MiXCR, one entry per CDR3 protein. The data contain hundreds of thousands of distinct CDR3 sequences, approximately 20% of them seen just once; the ten biggest clones take up about 0.5%. This sample also belongs to another study, concerning yellow fever vaccine responses in identical twins.

The TCR originated in a woman under 30 in good health. Material for sequencing was CD4+ T cells sorted from blood.

CDR3 sequence (DNA): TGTGCCAGCAGATCAACTAGGCCTGGCACAGATACGCAGTATTTT. The encoded protein is CASRSTRPGTDTQYF. The chain has TRBV28 and TRBJ2-3; D perhaps matches TRBD2 (5 bases). Trimming stripped 6 bases from V and 1 base from J, with 14 bases between. There are 15 residues in the CDR3. Germline CDR1 MDHEN, CDR2 SYDVKM. Variable domain in full (rest from reference TRBV28 and TRBJ2-3): DVKVTQSSRYLVKRTGEKVFLECVQDMDHENMFWYRQDPGLGLRLIYFSYDVKMKEKGDIPEGYSVSREKKERFSLILESASTNQTSMYLCASRSTRPGTDTQYFGPGTRLTVL.